This T cell receptor beta chain was found in a study of early T cells in non-severe SARS-CoV-2 infection. Across the study: Chains from this unsorted whole-blood bulk RNA could not be paired. General study findings and limits: VDJdb matching favored anti-spike CD8 responses, missing private and CD4 specificities.

As concerns this clonotype: Antigen: not known.

Per germline, CDR1 MGHDK and CDR2 SYGVNS. This CDR3 is 15 amino acids long. Trimming pared 5 bases from V and 7 bases from J, leaving 21 bases between. TCRdb itself ran the 5' RACE reads through MiXCR, one entry per CDR3 protein. The sample lists 33,000 or so distinct CDR3 sequences, 4.5% to 7.5% occurring once. The sequencing sample was made of whole blood. The chain combines TRBV25-1 with TRBJ2-7; a possible D gene is TRBD1 (6 bases). This receptor was obtained from an adult who was a healthcare worker with PCR-confirmed SARS-CoV-2 infection or an uninfected control (not recorded which). The CDR3 DNA reads TGTGCCAGCAGTCCCCTGAGACAGGCCTCGGGGGAGCAGTACTTC. Protein product: CASSPLRQASGEQYF.